The rows below give T cell receptor beta chains drawn from one sample of a study of cytomegalovirus exposure and HLA in healthy donors. Assay: immunoSEQ multiplex PCR; the TCRdb copy retains only in-frame clones and omits some. The repertoire holds more than 200,000 clones, with almost 80% as singletons. The sequenced sample consisted of PBMCs. Receptor source: a man between 18 and 35 years old in good health and CMV-seronegative. Both conserved end residues are part of each CDR3. Fields, in order: D gene, clone size, V gene, J gene, CDR3 DNA, CDR3 protein. The D gene is left open where the match is weak. Clone sizes are given selectively: once, few, many, or a class where the clone is expanded.

>NA|NA|TRBV2|TRBJ1-5
TGTGCCAGCAGTGACACCTATAGCAATCAGCCCCAGCATTTT
CASSDTYSNQPQHF
>TRBD2|NA|TRBV4-3|TRBJ2-5
TGCGCCAGCAGCCAAGATGGGGGGGGCCAAGAGACCCAGTACTTC
CASSQDGGGQETQYF
>TRBD2|NA|TRBV7-3|TRBJ2-1
TGTGCCAGCAGCTTAAGTGGGTTGGCTAGCGGTTACAATGAGCAGTTCTTC
CASSLSGLASGYNEQFF
>NA|NA|TRBV19|TRBJ1-1
TGTGCCAGTAGTATAGTCTCGAACACTGAAGCTTTCTTT
CASSIVSNTEAFF
>NA|NA|TRBV5-4|TRBJ2-1
TGTGCCAGCAGCGCGGAACCTCTTTTGGGGCCAAACAATGAGCAGTTCTTC
CASSAEPLLGPNNEQFF
>NA|NA|TRBV7-9|TRBJ2-3
TGTGCCAGCAGCTCCGAAACAGAGAGCACAGATACGCAGTATTTT
CASSSETESTDTQYF
>TRBD1|NA|TRBV7-9|TRBJ2-7
TGTGCCAGCAGCCCGATGGGACAGGGGTACGAGCAGTACTTC
CASSPMGQGYEQYF
>TRBD1|NA|TRBV18|TRBJ1-1
TGTGCCAGCTCCAAGGACAGGGGGAACACTGAAGCTTTCTTT
CASSKDRGNTEAFF
>TRBD2|NA|TRBV5-1|TRBJ2-2
TGCGCCAGCAGTTTAGCGGGATTTCGGGAGCTGTTTTTT
CASSLAGFRELFF
>NA|NA|TRBV9|TRBJ2-7
TGTGCCAGCAGCGTAGGAGGGGGTGGGAACTACGAGCAGTACTTC
CASSVGGGGNYEQYF
>NA|NA|TRBV7-2|TRBJ1-1
TGTGCCAGCAGCTTAGATGTATCGGTGAACACTGAAGCTTTCTTT
CASSLDVSVNTEAFF
>NA|once|TRBV4-3|TRBJ2-5
TGCGCCAGCAGCCAAAATCCGGGACTCGGAAGGACCCAGTACTTC
CASSQNPGLGRTQYF
>NA|once|TRBV7-8|TRBJ1-5
TGTGCCAGCAGCCCCGTGGTTAGCAGTTTCAATCAGCCCCAGCATTTT
CASSPVVSSFNQPQHF
>NA|NA|TRBV7-3|TRBJ1-1
TGTGCCAGCAGCTTGACCTACGGGGGGACTGAAGCTTTCTTT
CASSLTYGGTEAFF
>TRBD1|once|TRBV7-6|TRBJ2-1
TGTGCCAGCAGCTTAGCTGGGACAGGGGGTTTTGATGAGCAGTTCTTC
CASSLAGTGGFDEQFF
>NA|NA|TRBV30|TRBJ2-5
TGTGCCTGGAGTGGGACGGGGTTAGGGGAGACCCAGTACTTC
CAWSGTGLGETQYF
>TRBD1|NA|TRBV6-5|TRBJ1-1
TGTGCCAGCACGCCGACAGGGCCGAACACTGAAGCTTTCTTT
CASTPTGPNTEAFF
>TRBD2|NA|TRBV11-3|TRBJ2-7
TGTGCCAGCAGCTTAGGAGCGGGAAATAGGCAGGAGTACTTC
CASSLGAGNRQEYF
>TRBD1|NA|TRBV19|TRBJ2-2
TGTGCCAGTAGCCAGGGGGCTGACACCGGGGAGCTGTTTTTT
CASSQGADTGELFF
>TRBD2|NA|TRBV9|TRBJ2-7
TGTGCCAGCAGCGAGACCGGGACTAGTGTCGTGGGGGAGCAGTACTTC
CASSETGTSVVGEQYF
>TRBD1|few|TRBV6-5|TRBJ1-6
TGTGCCAGCAGTTACTTTGGGACAGCCGAGAATTCACCCCTCCACTTT
CASSYFGTAENSPLHF
>NA|NA|TRBV27|TRBJ1-4
TGTGCCAGCTCCGGAGTGACAGGTGAAAAACTGTTTTTT
CASSGVTGEKLFF
>NA|NA|TRBV6-1|TRBJ2-7
TGTGCCAGCAGTGAACTGGCCCTCTACGAGCAGTACTTC
CASSELALYEQYF
>TRBD2|NA|TRBV9|TRBJ2-3
TGTGCCAGCAGCCCTACGCCGGGACTAGCGGGACCAGATACGCAGTATTTT
CASSPTPGLAGPDTQYF
>TRBD2|NA|TRBV4-1|TRBJ2-7
TGCGCCAGCAGCCATGAGCCGGGACTAAGCTCCTACGAGCAGTACTTC
CASSHEPGLSSYEQYF